The sequence of this TCR beta chain was determined in a study of cytomegalovirus exposure and HLA in healthy donors. The V end lost 2 bases, the J end lost 0 bases, and 11 bases lay between the germline ends. Germline CDR1 and CDR2: SGHVS and FNYEAQ. The CDR3 is 16 amino acids. The method was immunoSEQ multiplex PCR; TCRdb's version includes in-frame clones alone and lacks a portion of them. The sample lists roughly 180,000 clones, approximately 89% occurring once. It was the approximately 130-subject validation cohort, separate from the roughly 700-subject first cohort, to which the donors belonged. Overall study results and limits: Later, an analysis found that TCR clusters from the first cohort tended to co-occur in the 90 to 150 validation repertoires. In vitro data verified a few CMV-associated chains as specific for CMV antigens.

Of note for this clone: Antigen specificity is unknown.

The chain links TRBV7-6 to TRBJ1-3; no definite D call. The TCR was taken from a man aged 25 to 40 in good health and CMV-seropositive. The sequencing sample was made of PBMCs. The CDR3 bases are TGTGCCAGCAGCTTATCCTCCGGGGACTCTGGAAACACCATATATTTT. It codes for CASSLSSGDSGNTIYF.